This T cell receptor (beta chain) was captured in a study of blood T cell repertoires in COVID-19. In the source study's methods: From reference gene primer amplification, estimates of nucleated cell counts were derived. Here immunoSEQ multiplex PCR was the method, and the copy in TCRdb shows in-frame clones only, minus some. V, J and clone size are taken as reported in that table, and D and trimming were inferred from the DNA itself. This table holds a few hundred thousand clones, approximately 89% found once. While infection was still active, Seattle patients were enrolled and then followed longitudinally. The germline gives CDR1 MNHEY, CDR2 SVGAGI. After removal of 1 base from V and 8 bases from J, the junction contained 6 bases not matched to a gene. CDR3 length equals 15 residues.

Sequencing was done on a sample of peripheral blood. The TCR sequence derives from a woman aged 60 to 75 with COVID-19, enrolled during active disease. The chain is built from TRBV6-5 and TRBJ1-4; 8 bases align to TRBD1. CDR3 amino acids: CASSYYRTGLEKLFF. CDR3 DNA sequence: TGTGCCAGCAGTTACTACCGGACAGGGCTAGAAAAACTGTTTTTT.